One T cell receptor beta chain is described in this entry. Its antigen is not known. The sample belongs to a study of spatial heterogeneity in lung cancer. Study overall: There were consistently more beta-chain sequences detected than alpha-chain sequences. Findings and caveats of the study: Ubiquitous expanded tumor TCRs appeared in blood more at resection than follow-up.

This CDR3 region has 17 residues. Germline CDR1 LGHNA, CDR2 YSLEER. Trimming shortened V by 4 bases and J by 1 base, and 19 bases separated the two germline ends. Regarding time point: sample taken at primary tumor resection. Unsorted whole RNA of tumor, nontumor lung or frozen PBMC was sequenced. Every cDNA TCR molecule received its own unique molecular identifier. TCRdb used MiXCR to reprocess the 5' RACE reads, holding one entry per CDR3 protein. The table lists more than 80,000 distinct CDR3 sequences, roughly 12% of them singletons. This clonotype was sampled from a male donor with early-stage non-small cell lung cancer. The J gene is TRBJ1-1, the V gene TRBV4-3, with D maybe TRBD1 (5 bases). The sample in question was PBMCs, obtained at surgery. Here the CDR3 DNA reads TGCGCCAGCAGCCCAGGGAATAATAGGCGTCCGAACACTGAAGCTTTCTTT. Protein: CASSPGNNRRPNTEAFF.